This entry lists 9 T cell receptor beta chains sequenced from one sample in a study of human T cells and chemical hapten exposure. Time point reported: healthy volunteer bleed at 2 weeks. Whole blood, unfractionated, served as the material for total RNA extraction. TCRdb reprocessed the RACE reads with MiXCR, giving one entry per CDR3 protein. Of 100,000 to 150,000 distinct CDR3 sequences in the sample, around 8.3% were seen once. Sequenced sample: whole blood. The receptors were gathered from a male donor in good health. Some clones in this sample may be carry-over from other donors' samples.

The rearrangement links TRBV11-3 to TRBJ2-2; 14 bases match TRBD2. The CDR3 sequence is 17 residues long. CDR1 is SGHNT, CDR2 YENEEA, per germline. The ends lost 5 bases at V and 4 bases at J; junction bases unmatched: 6. The DNA of the CDR3 is TGTGCCAGCAGCCCAGGGGGACTAGCGGGGGCCACCGGGGAGCTGTTTTTT. This encodes CASSPGGLAGATGELFF.

Comment on this clonotype: An end of the junction differs from the germline gene, which may be a read error. In DNA form, the CDR3 reads TGTGCCAGCAGTCTAGCTCCAGGGGGAACCGGGGAGCTGTTTTTT. It translates to CASSLAPGGTGELFF. The rearrangement joins TRBV12-3 or TRBV12-4 to TRBJ2-2; 7 bases map to TRBD1. The CDR3 is 15 residues long.

CDR3 sequence reads: CATSRENPPNEKLFF. DNA for the CDR3: TGTGCCACCAGCAGAGAAAACCCCCCCAATGAAAAACTGTTTTTT. This sequence joins TRBV15 and TRBJ1-4; D not certain. Germline CDR1 reads LNHNV; CDR2 reads YYDKDF (reference sequence). The CDR3 covers 15 residues. The V and J ends lost 0 bases and 5 bases respectively, with 10 bases between them.

V is TRBV7-8 and J is TRBJ2-7; D is perhaps TRBD1 (6 bases). CDR3 length: 19 residues. CDR1 and CDR2 (germline): SGHVS, FQNEAQ. V was clipped by 8 bases and J by 0 bases, with 29 bases between them. The CDR3 DNA is TGTGCCAGCGGTCCACCGGAAGGGACACCCGTCCCGAGCTCCTACGAGCAGTACTTC. Its translation is CASGPPEGTPVPSSYEQYF.

The chain links TRBV7-2 to TRBJ1-1; D gene uncertain. CDR3 length: 14 amino acids. Germline values: CDR1 SGHTA, CDR2 FQGNSA. V lost 2 bases, J lost 1 base, and 8 bases lay in between. The CDR3 loop is CASSLSFRNTEAFF. CDR3 nucleotides: TGTGCCAGCAGCTTATCCTTCCGGAACACTGAAGCTTTCTTT.

This clonotype was detected ten times or more. The chain recombines TRBV10-3 with TRBJ2-1; the match to TRBD2 covers 7 bases. With 8 bases clipped from V and 1 base from J, the junction kept 8 bases outside the gene matches. The CDR3 has 15 amino acids. Germline CDR1 ENHRY, CDR2 SYGVKD. The CDR3 region is CAIESSSGSYNEQFF. CDR3 nucleotide sequence: TGTGCCATCGAGTCCTCTAGCGGTTCCTACAATGAGCAGTTCTTC.

This clonotype turned up a few times. This rearrangement joins TRBV29-1 to TRBJ2-6, with TRBD2 matching over 14 bases. The length of the CDR3 is 17 residues. The germline CDR1 and CDR2 sequences are SQVTM and ANQGSEA. V shed 4 bases and J 1 base; nucleotides not matched to a gene: 3. The CDR3 loop is CSVGGTSGSSGANVLTF. In nucleotides, the CDR3 is TGCAGCGTTGGTGGGACTAGCGGGAGTTCTGGGGCCAACGTCCTGACTTTC.

With regard to this clonotype: One end of the junction does not line up with germline, which may come from a read error. This chain joins TRBV7-2 and TRBJ2-6; D is unclear. Germline V gene data show CDR1 as SGHTA and CDR2 as FQGNSA. The CDR3 length is 13 residues. CDR3 sequence reads: CASSFFGTNVLTF. The CDR3 DNA is TGTGCCAGCAGCTTTTTTGGGACCAACGTCCTGACTTTC.

The J gene is TRBJ1-2, the V gene TRBV20-1; 9 bases map to TRBD1. Germline V CDR1 and CDR2: DFQATT, SNEGSKA (reference sequence). CDR3 length: 20 residues. The junction had 19 bases not matched to a gene; V was cut back by 0 bases and J by 2 bases. The CDR3 DNA reads as TGCAGTGCTAGAGATCGAACAGGGGGCCTTCCGACTGCCCTAAACTATGGCTACACCTTC. Translation: CSARDRTGGLPTALNYGYTF.